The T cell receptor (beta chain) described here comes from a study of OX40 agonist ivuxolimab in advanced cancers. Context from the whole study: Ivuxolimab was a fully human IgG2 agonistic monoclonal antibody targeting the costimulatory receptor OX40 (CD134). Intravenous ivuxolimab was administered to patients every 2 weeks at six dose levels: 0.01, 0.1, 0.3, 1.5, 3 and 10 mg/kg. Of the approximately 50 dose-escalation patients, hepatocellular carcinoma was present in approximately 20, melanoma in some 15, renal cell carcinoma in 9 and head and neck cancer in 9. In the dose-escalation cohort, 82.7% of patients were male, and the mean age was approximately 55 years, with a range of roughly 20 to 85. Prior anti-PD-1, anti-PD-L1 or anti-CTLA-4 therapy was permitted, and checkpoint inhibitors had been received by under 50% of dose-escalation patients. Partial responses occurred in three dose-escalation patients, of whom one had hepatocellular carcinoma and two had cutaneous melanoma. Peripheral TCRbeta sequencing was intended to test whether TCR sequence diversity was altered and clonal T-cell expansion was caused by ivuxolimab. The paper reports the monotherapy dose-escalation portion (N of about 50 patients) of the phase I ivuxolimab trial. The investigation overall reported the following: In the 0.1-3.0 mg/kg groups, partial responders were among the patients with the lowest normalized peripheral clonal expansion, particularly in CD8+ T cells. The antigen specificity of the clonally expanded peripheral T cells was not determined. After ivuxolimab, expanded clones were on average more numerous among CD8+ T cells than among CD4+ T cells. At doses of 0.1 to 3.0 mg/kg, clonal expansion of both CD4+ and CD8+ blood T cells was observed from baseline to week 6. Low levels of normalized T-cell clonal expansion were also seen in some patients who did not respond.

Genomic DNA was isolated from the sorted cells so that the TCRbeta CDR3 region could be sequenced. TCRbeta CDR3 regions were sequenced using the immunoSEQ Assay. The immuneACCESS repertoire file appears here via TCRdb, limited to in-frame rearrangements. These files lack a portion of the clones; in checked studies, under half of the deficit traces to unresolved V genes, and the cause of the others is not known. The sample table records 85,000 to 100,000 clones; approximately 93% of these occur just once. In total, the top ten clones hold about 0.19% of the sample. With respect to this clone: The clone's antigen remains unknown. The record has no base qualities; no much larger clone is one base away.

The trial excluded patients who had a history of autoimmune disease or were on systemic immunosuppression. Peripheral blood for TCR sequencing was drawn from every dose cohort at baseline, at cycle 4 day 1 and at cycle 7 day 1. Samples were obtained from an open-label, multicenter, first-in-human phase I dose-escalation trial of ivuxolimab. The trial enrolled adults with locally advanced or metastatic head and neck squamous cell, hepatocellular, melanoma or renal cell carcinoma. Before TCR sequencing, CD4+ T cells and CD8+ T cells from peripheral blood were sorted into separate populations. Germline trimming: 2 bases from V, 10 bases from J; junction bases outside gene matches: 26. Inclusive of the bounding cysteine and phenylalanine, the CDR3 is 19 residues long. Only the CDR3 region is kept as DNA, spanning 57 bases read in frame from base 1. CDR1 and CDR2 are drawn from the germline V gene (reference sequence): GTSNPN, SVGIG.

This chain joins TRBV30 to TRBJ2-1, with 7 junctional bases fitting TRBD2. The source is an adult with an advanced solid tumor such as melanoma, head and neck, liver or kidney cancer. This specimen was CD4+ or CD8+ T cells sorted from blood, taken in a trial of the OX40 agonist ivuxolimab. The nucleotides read TGTGCCTGGAGTCCACGGCCGCGGTCCCGGGGCGGGAGCTCCCGGGAGCAGTTCTTC. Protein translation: CAWSPRPRSRGGSSREQFF.